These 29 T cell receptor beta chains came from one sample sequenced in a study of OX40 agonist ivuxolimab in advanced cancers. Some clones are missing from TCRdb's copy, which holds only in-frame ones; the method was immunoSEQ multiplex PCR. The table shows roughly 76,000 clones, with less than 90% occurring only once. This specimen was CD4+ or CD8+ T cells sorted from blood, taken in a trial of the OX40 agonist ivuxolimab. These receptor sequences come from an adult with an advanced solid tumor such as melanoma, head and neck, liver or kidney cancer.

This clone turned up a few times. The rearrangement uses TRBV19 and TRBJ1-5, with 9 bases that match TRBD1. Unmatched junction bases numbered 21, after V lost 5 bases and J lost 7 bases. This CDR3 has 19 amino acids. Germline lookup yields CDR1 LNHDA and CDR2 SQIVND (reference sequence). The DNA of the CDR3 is TGTGCCAGTAGTCCCCGCGCCGGGACAGGGAAGGACGCGGGCCAGCCCCAGCATTTT. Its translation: CASSPRAGTGKDAGQPQHF.

CDR3 protein: CASSVDQLSPLHF. The CDR3 nucleotides read TGTGCCAGCAGCGTAGACCAGTTATCACCCCTCCACTTT. The V and J genes are TRBV9 and TRBJ1-6; D is ambiguous. The length of the CDR3 is 13 residues. Trimming pared 0 bases from V and 10 bases from J, leaving 8 bases between. Germline V gene data show CDR1 as SGDLS and CDR2 as YYNGEE.

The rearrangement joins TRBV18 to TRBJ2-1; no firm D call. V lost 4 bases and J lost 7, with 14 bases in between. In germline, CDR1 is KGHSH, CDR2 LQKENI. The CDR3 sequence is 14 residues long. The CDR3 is CASSQGLVQNEQFF. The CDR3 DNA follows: TGTGCCAGCTCACAGGGCCTAGTCCAGAATGAGCAGTTCTTC.

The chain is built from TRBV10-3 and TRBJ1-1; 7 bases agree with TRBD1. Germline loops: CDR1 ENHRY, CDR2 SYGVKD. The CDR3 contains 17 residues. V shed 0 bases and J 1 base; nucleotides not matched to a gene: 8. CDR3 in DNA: TGTGCCATCAGTGAGTCTAAGTGGGGACAGCCGAACACTGAAGCTTTCTTT. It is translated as CAISESKWGQPNTEAFF.

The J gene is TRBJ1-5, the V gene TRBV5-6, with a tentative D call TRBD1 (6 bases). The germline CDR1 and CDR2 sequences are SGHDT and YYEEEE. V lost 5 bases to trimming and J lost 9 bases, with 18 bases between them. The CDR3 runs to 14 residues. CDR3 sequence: CASSFQGQTRPQHF. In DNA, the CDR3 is TGTGCCAGCAGTTTCCAAGGACAGACACGGCCCCAGCATTTT.

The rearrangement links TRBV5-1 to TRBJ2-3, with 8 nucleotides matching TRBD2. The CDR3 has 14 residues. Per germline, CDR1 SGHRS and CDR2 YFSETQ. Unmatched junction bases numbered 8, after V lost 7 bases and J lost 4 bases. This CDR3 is CASAGRGAPDTQYF. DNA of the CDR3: TGCGCCAGCGCAGGGCGGGGGGCCCCAGATACGCAGTATTTT. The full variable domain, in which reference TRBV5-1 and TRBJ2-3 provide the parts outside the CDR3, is KAGVTQTPRYLIKTRGQQVTLSCSPISGHRSVSWYQQTPGQGLQFLFEYFSETQRNKGNFPGRFSGRQFSNSRSEMNVSTLELGDSALYLCASAGRGAPDTQYFGPGTRLTVL.

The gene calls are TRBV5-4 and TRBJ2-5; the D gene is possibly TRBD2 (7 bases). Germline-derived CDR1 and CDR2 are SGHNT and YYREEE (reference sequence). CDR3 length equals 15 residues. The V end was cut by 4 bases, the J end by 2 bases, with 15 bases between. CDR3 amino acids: CASSTGGGDQETQYF. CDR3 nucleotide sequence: TGTGCCAGCAGCACCGGAGGGGGGGATCAAGAGACCCAGTACTTC.

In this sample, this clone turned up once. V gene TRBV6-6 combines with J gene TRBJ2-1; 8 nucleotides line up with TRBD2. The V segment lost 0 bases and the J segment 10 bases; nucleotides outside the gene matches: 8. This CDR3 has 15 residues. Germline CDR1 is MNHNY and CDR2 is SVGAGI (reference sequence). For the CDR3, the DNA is TGTGCCAGCAGTTACTCGCGGGTAGCGGGATACGAGCAGTTCTTC. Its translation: CASSYSRVAGYEQFF.

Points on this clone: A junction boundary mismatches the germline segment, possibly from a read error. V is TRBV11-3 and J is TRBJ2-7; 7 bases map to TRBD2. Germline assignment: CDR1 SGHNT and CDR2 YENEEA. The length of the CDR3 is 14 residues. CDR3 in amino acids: CASSPTGTTYGQYF. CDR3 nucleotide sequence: TGTGCCAGCAGCCCAACCGGGACTACCTACGGGCAGTACTTC.

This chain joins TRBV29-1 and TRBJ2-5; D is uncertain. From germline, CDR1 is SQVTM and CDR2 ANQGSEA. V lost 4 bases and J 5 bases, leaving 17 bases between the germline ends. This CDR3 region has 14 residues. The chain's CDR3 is CSVVFAIPRETQYF. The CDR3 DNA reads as TGCAGCGTTGTTTTTGCAATCCCCCGGGAGACCCAGTACTTC. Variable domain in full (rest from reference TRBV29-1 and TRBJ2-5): SAVISQKPSRDICQRGTSLTIQCQVDSQVTMMFWYRQQPGQSLTLIATANQGSEATYESGFVIDKFPISRPNLTFSTLTVSNMSPEDSSIYLCSVVFAIPRETQYFGPGTRLLVL.

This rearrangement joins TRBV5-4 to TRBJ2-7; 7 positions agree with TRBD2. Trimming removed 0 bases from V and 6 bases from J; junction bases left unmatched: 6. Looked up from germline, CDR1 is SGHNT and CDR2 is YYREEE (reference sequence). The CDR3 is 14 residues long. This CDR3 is CASSLASGTGEQYF. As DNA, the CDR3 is TGTGCCAGCAGCTTGGCGAGCGGGACGGGCGAGCAGTACTTC. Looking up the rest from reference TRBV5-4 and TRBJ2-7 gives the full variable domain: ETGVTQSPTHLIKTRGQQVTLRCSSQSGHNTVSWYQQALGQGPQFIFQYYREEENGRGNFPPRFSGLQFPNYSSELNVNALELDDSALYLCASSLASGTGEQYFGPGTRLTVT.

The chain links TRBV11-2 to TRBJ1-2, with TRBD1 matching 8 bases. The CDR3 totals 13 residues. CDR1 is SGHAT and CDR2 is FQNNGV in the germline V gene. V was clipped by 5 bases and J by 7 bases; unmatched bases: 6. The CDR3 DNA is TGTGCCAGCAGCCCCCCGACAGGGGTTGGCTACACCTTC. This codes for CASSPPTGVGYTF.

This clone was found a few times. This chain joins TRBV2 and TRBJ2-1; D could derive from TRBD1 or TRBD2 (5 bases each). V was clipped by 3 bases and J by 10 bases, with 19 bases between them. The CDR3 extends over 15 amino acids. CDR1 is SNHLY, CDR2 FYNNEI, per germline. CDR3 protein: CASSDLLGVLREQFF. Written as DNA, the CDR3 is TGTGCCAGCAGTGATTTACTAGGGGTCTTAAGAGAGCAGTTCTTC. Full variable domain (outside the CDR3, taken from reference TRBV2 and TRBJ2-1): EPEVTQTPSHQVTQMGQEVILRCVPISNHLYFYWYRQILGQKVEFLVSFYNNEISEKSEIFDDQFSVERPDGSNFTLKIRSTKLEDSAMYFCASSDLLGVLREQFFGPGTRLTVL.

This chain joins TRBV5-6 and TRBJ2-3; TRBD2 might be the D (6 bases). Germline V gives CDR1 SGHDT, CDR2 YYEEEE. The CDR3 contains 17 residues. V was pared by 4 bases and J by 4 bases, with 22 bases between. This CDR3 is CASSRGTGVFGADTQYF. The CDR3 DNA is TGTGCCAGCAGCCGCGGGACGGGAGTGTTCGGGGCAGATACGCAGTATTTT.

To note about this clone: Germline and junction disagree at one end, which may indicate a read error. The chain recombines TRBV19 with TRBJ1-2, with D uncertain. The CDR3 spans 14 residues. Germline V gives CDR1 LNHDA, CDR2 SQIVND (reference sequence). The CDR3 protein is CASRLWASDYGYTF. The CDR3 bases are TGTGCCAGTAGATTGTGGGCATCCGACTACGGCTACACCTTC.

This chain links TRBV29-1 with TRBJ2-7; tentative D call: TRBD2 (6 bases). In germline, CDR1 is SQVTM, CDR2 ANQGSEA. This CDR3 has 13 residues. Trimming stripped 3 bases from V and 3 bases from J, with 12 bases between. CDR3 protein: CSVEGGRDYEQYF. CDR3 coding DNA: TGCAGCGTTGAGGGAGGACGCGACTACGAGCAGTACTTC.

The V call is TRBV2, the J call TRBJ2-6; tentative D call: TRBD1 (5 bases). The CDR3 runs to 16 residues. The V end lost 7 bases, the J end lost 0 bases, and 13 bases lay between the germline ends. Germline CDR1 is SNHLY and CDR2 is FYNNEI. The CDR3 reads CASIRQMDSGANVLTF. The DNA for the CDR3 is TGTGCCAGCATAAGACAGATGGACTCTGGGGCCAACGTCCTGACTTTC.

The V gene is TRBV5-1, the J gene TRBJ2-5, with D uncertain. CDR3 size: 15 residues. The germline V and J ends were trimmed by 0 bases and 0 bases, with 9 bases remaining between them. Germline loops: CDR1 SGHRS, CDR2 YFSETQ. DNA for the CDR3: TGCGCCAGCAGCTTGGGTCGAAGGGACCAAGAGACCCAGTACTTC. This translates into CASSLGRRDQETQYF.

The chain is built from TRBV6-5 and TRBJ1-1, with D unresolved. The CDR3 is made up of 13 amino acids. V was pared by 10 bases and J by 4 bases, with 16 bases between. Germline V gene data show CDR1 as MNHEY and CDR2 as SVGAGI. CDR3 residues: CATSSLWGTEAFF. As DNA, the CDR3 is TGTGCCACCTCGTCCCTCTGGGGCACTGAAGCTTTCTTT.

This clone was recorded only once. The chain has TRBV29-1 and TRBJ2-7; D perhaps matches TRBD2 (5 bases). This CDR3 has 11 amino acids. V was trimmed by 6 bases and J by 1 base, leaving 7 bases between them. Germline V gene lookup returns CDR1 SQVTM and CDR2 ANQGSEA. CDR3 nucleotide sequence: TGCAGCGTCGGGGATTCCTACGAGCAGTACTTC. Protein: CSVGDSYEQYF.

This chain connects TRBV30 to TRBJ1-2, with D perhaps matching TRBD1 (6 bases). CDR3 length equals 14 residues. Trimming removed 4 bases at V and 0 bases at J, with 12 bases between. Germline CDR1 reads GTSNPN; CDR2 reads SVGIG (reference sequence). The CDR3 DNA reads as TGTGCCTGGAAGGGGGGGTGGGCTAACTATGGCTACACCTTC. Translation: CAWKGGWANYGYTF.

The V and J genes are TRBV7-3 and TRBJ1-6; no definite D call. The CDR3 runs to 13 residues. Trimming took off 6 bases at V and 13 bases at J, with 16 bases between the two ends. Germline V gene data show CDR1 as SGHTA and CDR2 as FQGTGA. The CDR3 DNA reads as TGTGCCAGCAGACTAATGACACAGACCCCCCTCCACTTT. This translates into CASRLMTQTPLHF.

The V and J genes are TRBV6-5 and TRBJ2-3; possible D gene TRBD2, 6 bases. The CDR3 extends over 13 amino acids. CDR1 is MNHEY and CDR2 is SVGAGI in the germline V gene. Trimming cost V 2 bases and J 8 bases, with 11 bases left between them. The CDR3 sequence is CASSYLLGGTQYF. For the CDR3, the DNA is TGTGCCAGCAGTTACCTCTTGGGGGGTACGCAGTATTTT.

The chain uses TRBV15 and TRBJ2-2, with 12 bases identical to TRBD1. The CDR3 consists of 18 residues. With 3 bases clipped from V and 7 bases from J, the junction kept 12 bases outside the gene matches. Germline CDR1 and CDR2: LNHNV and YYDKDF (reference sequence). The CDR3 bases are TGTGCCACCAGCAGGGGCAGACCGGGACAGGGGGCGAGCGGGGAGCTGTTTTTT. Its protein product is CATSRGRPGQGASGELFF.

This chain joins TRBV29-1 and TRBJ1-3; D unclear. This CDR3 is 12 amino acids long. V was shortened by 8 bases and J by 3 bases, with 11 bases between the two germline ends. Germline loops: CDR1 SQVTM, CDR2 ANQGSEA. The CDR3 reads CSYSGFGNTIYF. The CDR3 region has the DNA TGCAGCTACTCGGGGTTTGGAAACACCATATATTTT.

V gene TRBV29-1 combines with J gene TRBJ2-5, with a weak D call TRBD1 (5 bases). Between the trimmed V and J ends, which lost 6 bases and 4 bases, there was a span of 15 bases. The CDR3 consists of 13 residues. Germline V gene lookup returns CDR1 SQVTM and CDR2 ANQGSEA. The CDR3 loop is CSVQGSILETQYF. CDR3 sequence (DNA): TGCAGCGTCCAGGGTTCGATCCTAGAGACCCAGTACTTC.

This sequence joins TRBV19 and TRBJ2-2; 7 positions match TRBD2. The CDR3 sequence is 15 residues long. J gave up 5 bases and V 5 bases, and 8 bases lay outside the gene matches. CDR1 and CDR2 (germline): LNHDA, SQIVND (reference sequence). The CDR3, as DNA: TGTGCCAGTAGTGTCAGCGGGAAGGGTACCGGGGAGCTGTTTTTT. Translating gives CASSVSGKGTGELFF.

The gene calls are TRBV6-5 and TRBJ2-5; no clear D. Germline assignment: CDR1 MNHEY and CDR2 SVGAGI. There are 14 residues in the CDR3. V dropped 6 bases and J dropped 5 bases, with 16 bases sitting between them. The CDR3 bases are TGTGCCAGCAGCTTACCAGGAGTCGGCGAGACCCAGTACTTC. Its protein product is CASSLPGVGETQYF.

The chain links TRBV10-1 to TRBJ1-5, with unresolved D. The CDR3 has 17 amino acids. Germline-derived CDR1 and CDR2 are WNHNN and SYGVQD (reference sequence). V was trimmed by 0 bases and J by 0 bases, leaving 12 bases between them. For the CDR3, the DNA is TGCGCCAGCAGTGAGTCGACTCCCAAGGATAGCAATCAGCCCCAGCATTTT. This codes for CASSESTPKDSNQPQHF.